Presented here are 21 T cell receptor beta chains from one specimen sequenced in a study of shared clonotypes between healthy human individuals. Profiling relied on immunoSEQ multiplex PCR, and the TCRdb table lists in-frame clones only, not all of them. This sample carries hundreds of thousands of clones, less than 98% of them seen once, and the ten largest clones take around 0.06%. Sequenced material: naive CD4+ T cells sorted from blood. Subset indicated: CD45RA+ positively selected. The receptors come from a woman aged 25 to 39 in good health.

Note on this clone: A read error may produce the germline difference seen at one junction end. V usage is TRBV6-5 and J usage is TRBJ2-7; D is undetermined. Germline lookup yields CDR1 MNHEY and CDR2 SVGAGI. The CDR3 is made up of 15 amino acids. This CDR3 reads CASSYFFGGSYEQYF. The CDR3 bases are TGTGCCAGCAGCTACTTTTTCGGCGGCTCCTACGAGCAGTACTTC.

The J gene is TRBJ1-5, the V gene TRBV28, with 11 bases identical to TRBD1. This CDR3 has 15 amino acids. The V gene end was trimmed by 6 bases and the J gene end by 7 bases; junction bases not matched to a gene: 8. The germline V gene has CDR1 MDHEN and CDR2 SYDVKM. This CDR3 reads CASRGRTGGGQPQHF. CDR3 sequence (DNA): TGTGCCAGCAGGGGCCGGACAGGGGGCGGGCAGCCCCAGCATTTT.

The chain uses TRBV6-1 and TRBJ2-2, with a weak D call TRBD2 (5 bases). Per germline, CDR1 MNHNS and CDR2 SASEGT. There are 13 residues in the CDR3. V was clipped by 8 bases and J by 0 bases, with 7 bases between them. Here the CDR3 DNA reads TGTGCCAGCGGACTGCCGAACACCGGGGAGCTGTTTTTT. Translated: CASGLPNTGELFF.

V is TRBV28 and J is TRBJ2-7; D gene unclear. Germline V gives CDR1 MDHEN, CDR2 SYDVKM. V gave up 3 bases and J gave up 4 bases, with 13 bases separating them. This CDR3 comprises 14 residues. The CDR3 here is CASSFSAGRYEQYF. In DNA form, the CDR3 reads TGTGCCAGCAGTTTTTCCGCAGGCCGTTACGAGCAGTACTTC.

The V and J genes are TRBV6-6 and TRBJ2-3, with D unresolved. The length of the CDR3 is 13 residues. The V end lost 4 bases, the J end lost 5 bases, and 10 bases lay between the germline ends. CDR1 and CDR2 (germline): MNHNY, SVGAGI (reference sequence). The CDR3 region is CASSSFAEDTQYF. CDR3 DNA: TGTGCCAGCAGTTCCTTTGCGGAAGATACGCAGTATTTT.

The chain joins TRBV10-3 to TRBJ2-2, with D perhaps TRBD2 (5 bases). Germline V gene lookup returns CDR1 ENHRY and CDR2 SYGVKD. The V end lost 8 bases, the J end lost 0 bases, and 10 bases lay between the germline ends. The CDR3 is 14 amino acids. The CDR3 region has the DNA TGTGCCATCGGAAAGGACTCGAACACCGGGGAGCTGTTTTTT. Translating gives CAIGKDSNTGELFF.

This clone was recorded only once. This chain joins TRBV2 and TRBJ1-2; 10 positions match TRBD1. CDR3 length equals 15 residues. Germline V gene data show CDR1 as SNHLY and CDR2 as FYNNEI. V trimming: 5 bases; J trimming: 0 bases; junction bases outside the gene matches: 3. The CDR3 nucleotides are TGTGCCAGCAGTTGGGGACAGGGGACTAACTATGGCTACACCTTC. It yields the protein CASSWGQGTNYGYTF.

On this clone: This sample includes further DNA sequences coding for the same CDR3. This chain links TRBV10-3 with TRBJ1-5; unclear D gene. This CDR3 spans 14 amino acids. V was cut by 0 bases and J by 6 bases, with 9 bases left in between. Germline V lookup: CDR1 ENHRY, CDR2 SYGVKD. CDR3 region: CAISESGLGQPQHF. DNA of the CDR3: TGTGCCATCAGTGAGTCGGGTCTTGGTCAGCCCCAGCATTTT.

The genes are TRBV5-1 and TRBJ1-1; 10 bases match TRBD1. CDR3 length: 17 amino acids. Germline V gene lookup returns CDR1 SGHRS and CDR2 YFSETQ. With V trimmed by 0 bases and J by 0 bases, 5 bases remained unmatched. The CDR3 DNA follows: TGCGCCAGCAGCTTGGGGTCGGGACAGGGGATGAACACTGAAGCTTTCTTT. This gives the protein CASSLGSGQGMNTEAFF.

The V and J genes are TRBV10-3 and TRBJ2-1; D gene ambiguous. Germline CDR1 is ENHRY and CDR2 is SYGVKD. This CDR3 has 16 amino acids. V shed 2 bases and J shed 6 bases, with 17 bases lying between them. CDR3 region: CAISERAAPIRNEQFF. CDR3 sequence (DNA): TGTGCCATCAGTGAGCGAGCAGCTCCCATCCGCAATGAGCAGTTCTTC.

V gene TRBV2 combines with J gene TRBJ1-1, with TRBD1 as a possible D gene (5 bases). The CDR3 runs to 15 residues. V dropped 2 bases and J dropped 5 bases, with 15 bases sitting between them. Germline V CDR1 and CDR2: SNHLY, FYNNEI. For the CDR3, the DNA is TGTGCCAGCAGTGAATTTAGAACAGGTGAGACTGAAGCTTTCTTT. Translation gives CASSEFRTGETEAFF. The full variable domain, completed using reference TRBV2 and TRBJ1-1, is EPEVTQTPSHQVTQMGQEVILRCVPISNHLYFYWYRQILGQKVEFLVSFYNNEISEKSEIFDDQFSVERPDGSNFTLKIRSTKLEDSAMYFCASSEFRTGETEAFFGQGTRLTVV.

This clone has just one count. This chain connects TRBV13 to TRBJ2-7; D is unclear. V was clipped by 8 bases and J by 0 bases, with 5 bases between them. CDR1 and CDR2 from the germline V gene are PRHDT and FYEKMQ (reference sequence). The length of the CDR3 is 11 residues. CDR3 in amino acids: CASGRSYEQYF. For the CDR3, the DNA is TGTGCCAGCGGGCGCTCCTACGAGCAGTACTTC.

The V and J genes are TRBV4-1 and TRBJ2-3, with D maybe TRBD2 (5 bases). Trimming removed 0 bases from V and 6 bases from J, with 13 bases in between. The CDR3 spans 15 residues. Germline CDR1 reads MGHRA; CDR2 reads YSYEKL. CDR3 sequence reads: CASSQEGGGGDTQYF. Written as DNA, the CDR3 is TGCGCCAGCAGCCAAGAAGGTGGCGGAGGTGATACGCAGTATTTT.

This rearrangement joins TRBV10-3 to TRBJ2-1, with D perhaps matching TRBD1 (5 bases). Trimming took off 6 bases at V and 9 bases at J, with 9 bases between the two ends. There are 11 residues in the CDR3. CDR1 and CDR2 (germline): ENHRY, SYGVKD. The DNA of the CDR3 is TGTGCCATCAGCTCAGGGATTGAGCAGTTCTTC. It codes for CAISSGIEQFF.

The chain recombines TRBV6-5 with TRBJ2-1; 9 nucleotides align to TRBD1. V was pared by 6 bases and J by 6 bases, with 6 bases of the junction left unmatched. The CDR3 consists of 14 residues. Germline V gene lookup returns CDR1 MNHEY and CDR2 SVGAGI. The CDR3 DNA follows: TGTGCCAGCAGGATGGACAGGGGAGGCAATGAGCAGTTCTTC. The encoded protein is CASRMDRGGNEQFF.

The chain links TRBV15 to TRBJ2-1; 7 bases are shared with TRBD2. In germline, CDR1 is LNHNV, CDR2 YYDKDF (reference sequence). The CDR3 spans 14 residues. After removal of 0 bases from V and 7 bases from J, the junction contained 3 bases not matched to a gene. CDR3 DNA: TGTGCCACCAGCAGAGAAGGTAGCGGGAATGAGCAGTTCTTC. It encodes CATSREGSGNEQFF.

The V and J genes are TRBV7-6 and TRBJ2-5, with 15 bases fitting TRBD2. This CDR3 has 17 amino acids. V was pared by 5 bases and J by 2 bases, with 6 bases of the junction left unmatched. From germline, CDR1 is SGHVS and CDR2 FNYEAQ. This chain's CDR3 is CASSKGLAGGGQETQYF. DNA of the CDR3: TGTGCCAGCAGCAAGGGACTAGCGGGAGGAGGGCAAGAGACCCAGTACTTC.

The V gene is TRBV19, the J gene TRBJ1-2; D call uncertain. The CDR3 runs 16 residues. Germline loops: CDR1 LNHDA, CDR2 SQIVND (reference sequence). The V end lost 0 bases, the J end lost 2 bases, and 13 bases lay between the germline ends. Here the CDR3 DNA reads TGTGCCAGTAGTATAGATCACCGCTACCCCAACTATGGCTACACCTTC. This codes for CASSIDHRYPNYGYTF.

CDR3: CASSLAGNGYTF. CDR3 in DNA: TGTGCCAGCAGCTTAGCTGGGAATGGCTACACCTTC. The gene calls are TRBV7-2 and TRBJ1-2; D is unclear. The CDR3 loop spans 12 amino acids. From germline, CDR1 is SGHTA and CDR2 FQGNSA. Deletions cut 0 bases from V and 6 bases from J, with 5 bases between.

The rearrangement links TRBV10-3 to TRBJ2-1; the match to TRBD2 covers 12 bases. Trimming cost V 5 bases and J 8 bases; bases outside gene matches: 10. The CDR3 consists of 16 residues. CDR1 and CDR2 (germline): ENHRY, SYGVKD. Written as DNA, the CDR3 is TGTGCCATCAGTTCAATGACTAGCGGGAGTAAAGATGAGCAGTTCTTC. Protein product: CAISSMTSGSKDEQFF.

The chain carries TRBV18 and TRBJ1-5; D might be TRBD1 (6 bases). CDR1 is KGHSH and CDR2 is LQKENI in the germline V gene. This CDR3 is 13 amino acids long. The V end was cut by 3 bases, the J end by 5 bases, with 8 bases between. CDR3 nucleotide sequence: TGTGCCAGCTCACCTGGACAGCATCAGCCCCAGCATTTT. This gives the protein CASSPGQHQPQHF.